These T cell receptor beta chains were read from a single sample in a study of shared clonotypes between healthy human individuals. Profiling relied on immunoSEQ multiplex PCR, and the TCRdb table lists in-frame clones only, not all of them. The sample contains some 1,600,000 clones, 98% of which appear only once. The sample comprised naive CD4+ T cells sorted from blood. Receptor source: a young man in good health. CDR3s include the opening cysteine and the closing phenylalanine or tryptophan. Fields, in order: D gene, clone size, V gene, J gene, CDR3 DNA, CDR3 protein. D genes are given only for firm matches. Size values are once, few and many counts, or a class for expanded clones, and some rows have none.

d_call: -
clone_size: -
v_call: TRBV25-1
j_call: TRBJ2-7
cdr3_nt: TGTGCCAGCAACACAGGGATCGAGCAGTACTTC
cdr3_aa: CASNTGIEQYF

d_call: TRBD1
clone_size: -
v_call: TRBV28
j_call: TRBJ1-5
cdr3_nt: TGTGCCAGCAGTTTTGGGGACAGGGGAGGTCAGCCCCAGCATTTT
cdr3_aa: CASSFGDRGGQPQHF

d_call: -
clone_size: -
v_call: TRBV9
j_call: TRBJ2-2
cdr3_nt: TGTGCCAGCAGCGTAGGAGTCAGACCCGGGGAGCTGTTTTTT
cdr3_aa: CASSVGVRPGELFF

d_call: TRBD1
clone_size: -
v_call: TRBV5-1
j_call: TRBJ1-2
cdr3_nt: TGCGCCAGCAGCCACTACAGGGGAACTAACTATGGCTACACCTTC
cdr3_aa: CASSHYRGTNYGYTF

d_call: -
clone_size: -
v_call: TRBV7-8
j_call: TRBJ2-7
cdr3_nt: TGTGCCAGCAACGACCGGGGGGCAGGGGATTCCTACGAGCAGTACTTC
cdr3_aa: CASNDRGAGDSYEQYF

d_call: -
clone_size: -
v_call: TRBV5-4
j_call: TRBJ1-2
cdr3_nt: TGTGCCAGCAGCTTGGTGGGGGATAACTATGGCTACACCTTC
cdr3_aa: CASSLVGDNYGYTF

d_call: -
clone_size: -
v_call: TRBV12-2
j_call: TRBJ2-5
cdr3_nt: TGTGCAAGTCGCCCTCCGCGTGGGGACTCGACGGTCCAAGAGACCCAGTACTTC
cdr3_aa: CASRPPRGDSTVQETQYF

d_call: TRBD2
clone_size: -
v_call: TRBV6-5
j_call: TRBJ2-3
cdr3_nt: TGTGCCAGCAGTTACACGGGGGGGGGAGATACGCAGTATTTT
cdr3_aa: CASSYTGGGDTQYF

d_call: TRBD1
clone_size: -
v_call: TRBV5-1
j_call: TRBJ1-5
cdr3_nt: TGCGCCAGCAGAAAAAACCGCAGGGGGTGGAGGAATCAGCCCCAGCATTTT
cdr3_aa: CASRKNRRGWRNQPQHF

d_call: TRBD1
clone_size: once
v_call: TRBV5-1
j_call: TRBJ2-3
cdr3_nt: TGCGCCAGCACCGGAACAGGGGGCGGGAGTTGGACAGATACGCAGTATTTT
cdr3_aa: CASTGTGGGSWTDTQYF

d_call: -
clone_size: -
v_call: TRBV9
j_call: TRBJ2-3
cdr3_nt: TGTGCCAGCAGCGTCGCCAGCGGTCGAAGCACAGATACGCAGTATTTT
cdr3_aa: CASSVASGRSTDTQYF

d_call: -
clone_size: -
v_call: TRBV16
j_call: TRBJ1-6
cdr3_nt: TGTGCCAGCAGCCCTAGGGACGGCGTGGGTAGTTCACCCCTCCACTTT
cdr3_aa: CASSPRDGVGSSPLHF

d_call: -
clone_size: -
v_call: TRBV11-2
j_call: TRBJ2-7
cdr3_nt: TGTGCCAGCAGCTTAGAGACAGATTACGAGCAGTACTTC
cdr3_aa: CASSLETDYEQYF

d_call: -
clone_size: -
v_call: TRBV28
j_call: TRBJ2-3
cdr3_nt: TGTGCCAGCAGTTTTGCGTCCTTTTGGGGCACAGATACGCAGTATTTT
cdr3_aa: CASSFASFWGTDTQYF

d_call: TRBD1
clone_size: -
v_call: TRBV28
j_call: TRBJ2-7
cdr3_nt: TGTGCCAGCAGTTCAGGGGGTTCAGGGAAGGAGCAGTACTTC
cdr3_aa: CASSSGGSGKEQYF

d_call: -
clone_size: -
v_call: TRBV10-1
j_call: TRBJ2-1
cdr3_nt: TGCGCCAGCAGTGACGAGGGTGGGGGCGATGAGCAGTTCTTC
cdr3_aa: CASSDEGGGDEQFF

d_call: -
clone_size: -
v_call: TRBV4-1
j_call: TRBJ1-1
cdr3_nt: TGCGCCAGCAGCCAAGTCGGAACAGTGAACACTGAAGCTTTCTTT
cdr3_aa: CASSQVGTVNTEAFF

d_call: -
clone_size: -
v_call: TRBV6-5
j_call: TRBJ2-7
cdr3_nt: TGTGCCAGCAGCAGGCCTCCCTACGAGCAGTACTTC
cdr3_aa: CASSRPPYEQYF

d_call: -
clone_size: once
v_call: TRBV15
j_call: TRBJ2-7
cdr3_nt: TGTGCCACCAGCAGAGGGGCGGGATGGAGCGAGCAGTACTTC
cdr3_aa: CATSRGAGWSEQYF

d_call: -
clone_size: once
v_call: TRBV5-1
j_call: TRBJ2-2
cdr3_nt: TGCGCCAGCAGTTTCCCGACAGGGAACACCGGGGAGCTGTTTTTT
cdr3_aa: CASSFPTGNTGELFF

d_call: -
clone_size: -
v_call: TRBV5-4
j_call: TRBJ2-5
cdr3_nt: TGTGCCAGCAGCTCCCAGGGGTGGTGGGAGACCCAGTACTTC
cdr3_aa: CASSSQGWWETQYF

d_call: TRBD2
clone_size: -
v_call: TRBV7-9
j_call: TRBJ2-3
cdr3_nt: TGTGCCAGCAGCTTACGTACGGGAGGGAGCACAGATACGCAGTATTTT
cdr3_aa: CASSLRTGGSTDTQYF

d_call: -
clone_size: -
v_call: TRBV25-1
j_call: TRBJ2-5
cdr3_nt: TGTGCCAGCAGTGACCCTGGGCAGTTTGCAGAGACCCAGTACTTC
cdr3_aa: CASSDPGQFAETQYF

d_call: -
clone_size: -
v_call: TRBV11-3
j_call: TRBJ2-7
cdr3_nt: TGTGCCAGCAGCCGAACGGCGTCGATGAATTACGAGCAGTACTTC
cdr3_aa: CASSRTASMNYEQYF

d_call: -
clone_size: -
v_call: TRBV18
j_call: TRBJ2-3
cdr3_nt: TGTGCCAGCTCACGAGATAGGGGTGGCACAGATACGCAGTATTTT
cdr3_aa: CASSRDRGGTDTQYF

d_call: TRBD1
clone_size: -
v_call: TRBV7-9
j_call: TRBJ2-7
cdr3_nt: TGTGCCAGCAGCTTAGCGCCCAAACAGGGGGACGAGCAGTACTTC
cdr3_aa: CASSLAPKQGDEQYF

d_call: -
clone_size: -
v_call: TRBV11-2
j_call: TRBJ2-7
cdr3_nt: TGTGCCAGCAGCTTAATCGTTAGTAGCTCCTACGAGCAGTACTTC
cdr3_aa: CASSLIVSSSYEQYF

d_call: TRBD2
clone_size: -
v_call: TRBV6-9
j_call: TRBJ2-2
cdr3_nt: TGTGCCATACCCTACGATAGCGGGACTTGGTGCACCGGGGAGCTGTTTTTT
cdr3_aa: CAIPYDSGTWCTGELFF

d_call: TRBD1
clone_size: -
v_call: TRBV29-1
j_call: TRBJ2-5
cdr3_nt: TGCAGCGCCCCCCAGGGGGTTTTGGGGGAGACCCAGTACTTC
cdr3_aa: CSAPQGVLGETQYF

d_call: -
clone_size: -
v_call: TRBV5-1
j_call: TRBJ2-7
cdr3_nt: TGCGCCAGCAGCTTGGAGGCGGGAACCTACGAGCAGTACTTC
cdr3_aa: CASSLEAGTYEQYF

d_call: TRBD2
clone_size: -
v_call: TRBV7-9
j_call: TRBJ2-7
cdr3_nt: TGTGCCAGCAGCTCCGGACTAGCGGAGAACACCTACGAGCAGTACTTC
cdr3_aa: CASSSGLAENTYEQYF

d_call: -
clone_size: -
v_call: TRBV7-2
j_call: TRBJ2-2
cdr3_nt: TGTGCCACCGCGGCCACCCGGAGCACCGGGGAGCTGTTTTTT
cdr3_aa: CATAATRSTGELFF

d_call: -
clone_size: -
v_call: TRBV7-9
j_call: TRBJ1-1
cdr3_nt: TGTGCCAGCAGCTTAGAAGGTCTCACTGAAGCTTTCTTT
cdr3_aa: CASSLEGLTEAFF

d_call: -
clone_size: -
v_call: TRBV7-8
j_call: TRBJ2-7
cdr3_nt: TGTGCCAGCAGCTTAGTTCCGCAAGGGATCTACGAGCAGTACTTC
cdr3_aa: CASSLVPQGIYEQYF

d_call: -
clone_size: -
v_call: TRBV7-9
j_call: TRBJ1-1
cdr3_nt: TGTGCCAGCAGCTTGGCCGGGGACACTGAAGCTTTCTTT
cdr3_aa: CASSLAGDTEAFF

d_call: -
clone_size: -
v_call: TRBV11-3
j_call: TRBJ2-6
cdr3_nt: TGTGCCAGCAGCGGAGGAGATGGGGCCAACGTCCTGACTTTC
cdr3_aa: CASSGGDGANVLTF

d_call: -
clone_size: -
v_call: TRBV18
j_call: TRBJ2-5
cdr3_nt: TGTGCCAGCTCACCACTCCGACAGGCAGAGACCCAGTACTTC
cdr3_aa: CASSPLRQAETQYF

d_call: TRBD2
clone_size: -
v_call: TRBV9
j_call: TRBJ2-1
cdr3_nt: TGTGCCAGCAGCGCCTTCATAGCGGGAGTAGGAAATGAGCAGTTCTTC
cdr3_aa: CASSAFIAGVGNEQFF

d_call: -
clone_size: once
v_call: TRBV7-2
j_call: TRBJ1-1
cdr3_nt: TGTGCCAGCAGGTCTTCAGGGGCTACTGAAGCTTTCTTT
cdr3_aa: CASRSSGATEAFF

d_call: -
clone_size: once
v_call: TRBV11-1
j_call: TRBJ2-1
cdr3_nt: TGTGCCAGCAGGAGGGAATCCAATGAGCAGTTCTTC
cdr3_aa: CASRRESNEQFF

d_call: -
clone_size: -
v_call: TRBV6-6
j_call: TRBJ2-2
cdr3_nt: TGTGCCAGCAGTGGAATCAGCGGGGAGCTGTTTTTT
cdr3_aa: CASSGISGELFF

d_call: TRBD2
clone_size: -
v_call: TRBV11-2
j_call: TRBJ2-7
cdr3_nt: TGTGCCAGCAGCTTAGTCTTAGCGGGAAGTTCCGAGCAGTACTTC
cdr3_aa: CASSLVLAGSSEQYF

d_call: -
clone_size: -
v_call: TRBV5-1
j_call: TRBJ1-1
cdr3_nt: TGCGCCAGCAGCTTGGTCTCGGTAAGAATGAACACTGAAGCTTTCTTT
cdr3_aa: CASSLVSVRMNTEAFF

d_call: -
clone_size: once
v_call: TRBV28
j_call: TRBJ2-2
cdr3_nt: TGTGCCAGCAGTTTAGTTTCCGGGGAGCTGTTTTTT
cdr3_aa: CASSLVSGELFF

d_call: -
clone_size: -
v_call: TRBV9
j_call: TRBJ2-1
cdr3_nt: TGTGCCAGCAGCTATAGCGGATCCTCCTACAATGAGCAGTTCTTC
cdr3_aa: CASSYSGSSYNEQFF

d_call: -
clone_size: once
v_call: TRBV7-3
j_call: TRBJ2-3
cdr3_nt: TGTGCCAGCAGCTTAATAGGAACAGGGACTCCCGATACGCAGTATTTT
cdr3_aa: CASSLIGTGTPDTQYF

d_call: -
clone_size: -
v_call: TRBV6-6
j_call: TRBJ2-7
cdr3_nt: TGTGCCAGCAGACTCTCTGGGAGCTCCTACGAGCAGTACTTC
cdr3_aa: CASRLSGSSYEQYF

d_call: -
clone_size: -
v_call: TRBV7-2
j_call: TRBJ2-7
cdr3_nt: TGTGCCAGCAGCCGGGGGTACGAGCAGTACTTC
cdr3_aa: CASSRGYEQYF